The rows below give T cell receptor beta chains drawn from one sample of a study of CD8 T cells in ankylosing spondylitis. TCRdb independently ran MiXCR on the 5' RACE reads; one entry per CDR3 protein. The table has about 42,000 distinct CDR3 sequences, more than 3% seen once. Specimen: blood, either unsorted or a sorted T cell fraction (not recorded which). Source of these receptors: a female donor with ankylosing spondylitis or in good health (not recorded which). Both conserved end residues are part of each CDR3. The D gene is left open where the match is weak. Expanded clones are given a class, and other clones once, few, many or no size at all.

clone_size | j_call | d_call | v_call | cdr3_nt | cdr3_aa
many | TRBJ2-3 | TRBD2 | TRBV9 | TGTGCCAGCAGATCGCTAGCGGGGAGCACAGATACGCAGTATTTT | CASRSLAGSTDTQYF
many | TRBJ1-6 | - | TRBV9 | TGTGCCAGCAGCGTAGGCGGGAGAGGGGACATTGGGAATTCACCCCTCCACTTT | CASSVGGRGDIGNSPLHF
many | TRBJ1-1 | - | TRBV9 | TGTGCCAGCAGCGTAGGGTCAGGGGCCACTGAAGCTTTCTTT | CASSVGSGATEAFF
many | TRBJ1-4 | - | TRBV9 | TGTGCGAGCAGCCGCCTAAGGGGCGTGAGTGAAAAACTGTTTTTT | CASSRLRGVSEKLFF
many | TRBJ2-1 | - | TRBV9 | TGTGCCAGCAGCTTGGAAACGTTAGACAGACCGCAGTTCTTC | CASSLETLDRPQFF
many | TRBJ2-1 | - | TRBV9 | TGTGCCAGCAGCGAGAGGGACCGGGACGGGTTCTACAATGAGCAGTTCTTC | CASSERDRDGFYNEQFF
many | TRBJ2-7 | - | TRBV9 | TGTGCCAGCAGCGTAGACGTCCTCTCCTACGAGCAGTACTTC | CASSVDVLSYEQYF
many | TRBJ2-1 | - | TRBV9 | TGTGCCAGCAGCCCTCAGGGTACCCTAGGAAATGAGCAGTTCTTC | CASSPQGTLGNEQFF
many | TRBJ1-1 | TRBD1 | TRBV9 | TGTGCCAGCAGCGGGAGGGGGCAGAACACTGAAGCTTTCTTT | CASSGRGQNTEAFF
many | TRBJ2-1 | - | TRBV9 | TGTGCCAGCAGCTCTAGGAATTCAGGCGATGAGCAGTTCTTC | CASSSRNSGDEQFF
many | TRBJ2-1 | - | TRBV9 | TGTGCCAGCAGCGTAGGGCCGCCCCCGAGATACAATGAGCAGTTCTTC | CASSVGPPPRYNEQFF
medium-sized | TRBJ1-2 | - | TRBV9 | TGTGCCAGCAGCGTAGCGGGGGCAAAGTTCTATGGCTACACCTTC | CASSVAGAKFYGYTF
many | TRBJ1-3 | - | TRBV9 | TGTGCCAGCAGCGTAGCTCCGACAGGACGTGTCTCTGGAAACACCATATATTTT | CASSVAPTGRVSGNTIYF
many | TRBJ2-5 | - | TRBV9 | TGTGCCAGCAGCGTAGGACTTGGGGCGACCCAGTACTTC | CASSVGLGATQYF
many | TRBJ1-2 | TRBD1 | TRBV9 | TGTGCCAGCAGCGGGCTCAGGACAGGAACCTATGGCTACACCTTC | CASSGLRTGTYGYTF
many | TRBJ1-2 | - | TRBV9 | TGTGCCAGCAGCCCCTACACCGGAGGCTACACCTTC | CASSPYTGGYTF
many | TRBJ2-7 | TRBD1 | TRBV9 | TGTGCCAGCAGCGTAGGAAGGACAGGCCTCTACGAGCAGTACTTC | CASSVGRTGLYEQYF
- | TRBJ2-5 | TRBD1 | TRBV9 | TGTGCCAGCAGCGCCGGGACAGGGATTAACCAAGAGACCCAGTACTTC | CASSAGTGINQETQYF
many | TRBJ2-7 | - | TRBV9 | TGTGCCAGCAGCGACCGGCTCGGCGACTACGAGCAGTACTTC | CASSDRLGDYEQYF
many | TRBJ2-2 | - | TRBV9 | TGTGCCAGCAGGGTACAGCCGAACACCGGGGAGCTGTTTTTT | CASRVQPNTGELFF
many | TRBJ1-2 | - | TRBV9 | TGTGCCAGCAGCGCAGAGATTGGTGGCTACACCTTC | CASSAEIGGYTF
many | TRBJ2-2 | - | TRBV9 | TGTGCCAGCAGCGTAGTGGAAGACGGGACCGGGGAGCTGTTTTTT | CASSVVEDGTGELFF
many | TRBJ2-4 | - | TRBV9 | TGTGCCAGCAGCCCAGGCGACAGCCGAAACATTCAGTACTTC | CASSPGDSRNIQYF
many | TRBJ2-3 | TRBD1 | TRBV9 | TGTGCCAGCAGCCTAAGACAGGGTGGCACAGATACGCAGTATTTT | CASSLRQGGTDTQYF
many | TRBJ2-1 | - | TRBV9 | TGTGCCAGCAGTATAGTGGGCGGTGAGCAGTTCTTC | CASSIVGGEQFF
many | TRBJ2-1 | - | TRBV9 | TGTGCCAGCAGCATCGCAAGGGACAATGAGCAGTTCTTC | CASSIARDNEQFF
medium-sized | TRBJ1-1 | - | TRBV9 | TGTGCCAGCAGCGTAAATATGGGCCCGAACACTGAAGCTTTCTTT | CASSVNMGPNTEAFF
many | TRBJ1-1 | - | TRBV9 | TGTGCCAGCAGCGGAACCGGGGGGTTGGGCACTGAAGCTTTCTTT | CASSGTGGLGTEAFF
many | TRBJ1-4 | - | TRBV9 | TGTGCCAGCAGCGTAGCTACGGGGGGTTTGGCAACTAATGAAAAACTGTTTTTT | CASSVATGGLATNEKLFF
many | TRBJ1-2 | TRBD1 | TRBV9 | TGTGCCAGCAGCCAGGACAGGGTCAACTATGGCTACACCTTC | CASSQDRVNYGYTF
many | TRBJ2-7 | - | TRBV9 | TGTGCCAGCAGCGTAGGGATATACCCCTACGAGCAGTACTTC | CASSVGIYPYEQYF
many | TRBJ2-5 | - | TRBV9 | TGTGCCAGCAGCGTAGATCTCAGGCAAGAGACCCAGTACTTC | CASSVDLRQETQYF
many | TRBJ2-2 | TRBD1 | TRBV9 | TGTGCCAGCAGCGTAGAGGGGGCCGGCGGGGAGCTGTTTTTT | CASSVEGAGGELFF
many | TRBJ1-2 | - | TRBV9 | TGTGCCAGCAGCTACTCCACTCACCCTAACTATGGCTACACCTTC | CASSYSTHPNYGYTF
many | TRBJ2-5 | - | TRBV9 | TGTGCCAGCAGCGGACGGGGGAAGGAGACCCAGTACTTC | CASSGRGKETQYF
many | TRBJ2-3 | - | TRBV9 | TGTGCCAGCAGCGTAACACTATCCCTCACAGATACGCAGTATTTT | CASSVTLSLTDTQYF
many | TRBJ2-3 | TRBD2 | TRBV9 | TGTGCCAGCAGCCCTGCGGGGGGCGAAAGCACAGATACGCAGTATTTT | CASSPAGGESTDTQYF
many | TRBJ2-1 | TRBD2 | TRBV9 | TGTGCCAGCAGCGCACGAGCCGGGGGGGCCTTCGTTTACAATGAGCAGTTCTTC | CASSARAGGAFVYNEQFF
many | TRBJ1-5 | - | TRBV5-1 | TGCGCCAGCAGCTACCTACCGGATTGGAAGGGCAATCAGCCCCAGCATTTT | CASSYLPDWKGNQPQHF
many | TRBJ2-1 | TRBD1 | TRBV9 | TGTGCCAGCAGCGTATCAACCCCGAGGACAGGGGGCCTCTACAATGAGCAGTTCTTC | CASSVSTPRTGGLYNEQFF
many | TRBJ1-6 | - | TRBV9 | TGTGCCAGCAGCGTAGGGGGGACTGTTTCACCCCTCCACTTT | CASSVGGTVSPLHF
many | TRBJ2-1 | - | TRBV9 | TGTGCCAGCAGCGTAGGGATCGACGATGGGAATGAGCAGTTCTTC | CASSVGIDDGNEQFF
many | TRBJ2-7 | TRBD1 | TRBV9 | TGTGCCAGCAGCGTCACGCCGGGACAGACCTACGAGCAGTACTTC | CASSVTPGQTYEQYF
many | TRBJ2-1 | - | TRBV9 | TGTGCCAGCAGCGTAGGATCCCAGTACAATGAGCAGTTCTTC | CASSVGSQYNEQFF
many | TRBJ2-7 | TRBD1 | TRBV9 | TGTGCCAGCAGCCCCAATCTGAGACAGGGCTACGAGCAGTACTTC | CASSPNLRQGYEQYF
many | TRBJ1-1 | TRBD1 | TRBV9 | TGTGCCAGCAGCGCCCCAGCAGGGACAGGGCTAAGGACTGAAGCTTTCTTT | CASSAPAGTGLRTEAFF
many | TRBJ2-5 | TRBD2 | TRBV9 | TGTGCCAGCAGCCCAAGTCCCGGGACTAAGGAGACCCAGTACTTC | CASSPSPGTKETQYF
many | TRBJ2-1 | TRBD2 | TRBV9 | TGTGCCAGCAGCGATCGGAGCGGGGGGGCCTACAATGAGCAGTTCTTC | CASSDRSGGAYNEQFF